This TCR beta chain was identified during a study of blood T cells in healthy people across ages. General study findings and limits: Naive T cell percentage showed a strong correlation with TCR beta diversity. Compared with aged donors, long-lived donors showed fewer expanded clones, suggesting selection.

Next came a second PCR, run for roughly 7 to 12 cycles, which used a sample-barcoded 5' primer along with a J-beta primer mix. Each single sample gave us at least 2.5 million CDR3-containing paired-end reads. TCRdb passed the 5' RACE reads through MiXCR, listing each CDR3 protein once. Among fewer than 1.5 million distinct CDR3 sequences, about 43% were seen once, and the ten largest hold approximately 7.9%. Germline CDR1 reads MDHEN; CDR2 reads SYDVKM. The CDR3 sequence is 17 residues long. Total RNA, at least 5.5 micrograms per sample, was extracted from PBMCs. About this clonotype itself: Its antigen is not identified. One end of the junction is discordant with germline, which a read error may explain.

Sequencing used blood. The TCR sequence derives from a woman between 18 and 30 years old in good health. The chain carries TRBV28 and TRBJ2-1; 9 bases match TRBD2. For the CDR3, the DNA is TGTTCCAGCAGTACCATAGCGGGGGTTGGGAATAACAATGAGCAGTTCTTC. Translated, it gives CSSSTIAGVGNNNEQFF.